These 20 T cell receptor beta chains were sequenced from one sample in a study of cytomegalovirus exposure and HLA in healthy donors. Primers included in the PCR were 60 Vbeta and 13 Jbeta primers. Assay: immunoSEQ multiplex PCR; the TCRdb copy retains only in-frame clones and omits some. The sample lists 210,000 or so clones, about three quarters occurring once. Sample: PBMCs. Receptors were obtained from a young woman in good health and CMV-seropositive.

The chain couples TRBV4-3 to TRBJ2-3; maybe TRBD2 (6 bases). The germline V gene has CDR1 LGHNA and CDR2 YSLEER. The CDR3 extends over 19 amino acids. The V end was cut by 0 bases, the J end by 6 bases, with 25 bases between. For the CDR3, the DNA is TGCGCCAGCAGCCAAGAGGTTGCTAGGCGGGGAACCTCCTTGGATACGCAGTATTTT. Translating it yields CASSQEVARRGTSLDTQYF.

The genes are TRBV18 and TRBJ2-7; TRBD1 matches at 10 bases. V trimming: 2 bases; J trimming: 5 bases; junction bases outside the gene matches: 6. The CDR3 sequence is 15 residues long. Germline V lookup: CDR1 KGHSH, CDR2 LQKENI. CDR3 residues: CASSPTGTGAHEQYF. CDR3 bases: TGTGCCAGCTCACCAACCGGGACAGGGGCCCACGAGCAGTACTTC. Complete variable domain (other parts from reference TRBV18 and TRBJ2-7): NAGVMQNPRHLVRRRGQEARLRCSPMKGHSHVYWYRQLPEEGLKFMVYLQKENIIDESGMPKERFSAEFPKEGPSILRIQQVVRGDSAAYFCASSPTGTGAHEQYFGPGTRLTVT.

The chain combines TRBV6-6 with TRBJ2-3, with D unresolved. The CDR3 loop spans 12 amino acids. Trimming shortened V by 4 bases and J by 1 base, and 3 bases separated the two germline ends. CDR1 and CDR2 (germline): MNHNY, SVGAGI (reference sequence). CDR3 sequence: CASSSGTDTQYF. DNA of the CDR3: TGTGCCAGCAGTTCAGGCACAGATACGCAGTATTTT.

The chain uses TRBV11-2 and TRBJ1-2; D possibly corresponds to TRBD1 (5 bases). The CDR3 runs 14 residues. V was clipped by 4 bases and J by 5 bases, with 14 bases between them. CDR1 and CDR2 from the germline V gene are SGHAT and FQNNGV. CDR3 nucleotides: TGTGCCAGCAGCTCCTCGGGGGTAGGGTATGGCTACACCTTC. This translates into CASSSSGVGYGYTF. The full variable domain, with the rest looked up from reference TRBV11-2 and TRBJ1-2, is EAGVAQSPRYKIIEKRQSVAFWCNPISGHATLYWYQQILGQGPKLLIQFQNNGVVDDSQLPKDRFSAERLKGVDSTLKIQPAKLEDSAVYLCASSSSGVGYGYTFGSGTRLTVV.

The rearrangement links TRBV19 to TRBJ1-5, with D possibly matching TRBD1 (5 bases). Germline lookup yields CDR1 LNHDA and CDR2 SQIVND (reference sequence). Trimming removed 5 bases from V and 0 bases from J, with 8 bases in between. This CDR3 has 14 residues. CDR3 residues: CASSAQVSNQPQHF. Here the CDR3 DNA reads TGTGCCAGTAGTGCACAGGTTAGCAATCAGCCCCAGCATTTT.

This rearrangement joins TRBV18 to TRBJ1-5, with 7 positions matching TRBD1. V was pared by 3 bases and J by 5 bases, with 4 bases of the junction left unmatched. Looked up from germline, CDR1 is KGHSH and CDR2 is LQKENI. This CDR3 is built from 14 residues. The CDR3 loop reads CASSPADRDQPQHF. CDR3 DNA: TGTGCCAGCTCACCGGCTGACAGGGATCAGCCCCAGCATTTT.

V usage is TRBV7-3 and J usage is TRBJ2-1, with 9 bases lining up with TRBD2. Losses at the gene ends were 8 bases for V and 0 bases for J; bases not matched to a gene: 5. The V gene's germline CDR1 is SGHTA and CDR2 FQGTGA. The CDR3 has 15 amino acids. CDR3 sequence: CASASGVSSYNEQFF. CDR3 coding DNA: TGTGCCAGCGCTAGCGGGGTCAGCTCCTACAATGAGCAGTTCTTC.

This chain joins TRBV7-8 and TRBJ2-3; TRBD2 agrees at 7 bases. Germline V CDR1 and CDR2: SGHVS, FQNEAQ. The CDR3 loop spans 16 amino acids. V dropped 1 base and J dropped 1; count of bases not matched to a gene: 5. In nucleotides, the CDR3 is TGTGCCAGCAGCTTAGAACGTCTAGCGGGCACAGATACGCAGTATTTT. As protein: CASSLERLAGTDTQYF. Filled out from reference TRBV7-8 and TRBJ2-3, the complete variable domain reads GAGVSQSPRYKVAKRGQDVALRCDPISGHVSLFWYQQALGQGPEFLTYFQNEAQLDKSGLPSDRFFAERPEGSVSTLKIQRTQQEDSAVYLCASSLERLAGTDTQYFGPGTRLTVL.

The genes are TRBV2 and TRBJ2-7; tentatively, D is TRBD2 (5 bases). The V gene's germline CDR1 is SNHLY and CDR2 FYNNEI. V was shortened by 3 bases and J by 3 bases, with 24 bases between the two germline ends. The CDR3 runs to 18 residues. CDR3 amino acids: CASSDSRLAPLGFYEQYF. CDR3 coding DNA: TGTGCCAGCAGTGATTCAAGGCTAGCCCCATTGGGGTTCTACGAGCAGTACTTC. Full variable domain (outside the CDR3, taken from reference TRBV2 and TRBJ2-7): EPEVTQTPSHQVTQMGQEVILRCVPISNHLYFYWYRQILGQKVEFLVSFYNNEISEKSEIFDDQFSVERPDGSNFTLKIRSTKLEDSAMYFCASSDSRLAPLGFYEQYFGPGTRLTVT.

The CDR3 DNA is TGTGCCAGCAGTAGGGGCAGGGGGCTTGACTATGGCTACACCTTC. Protein sequence: CASSRGRGLDYGYTF. The V gene is TRBV27, the J gene TRBJ1-2, with 8 bases aligning to TRBD1. V shed 5 bases, J shed 3 bases, and the junction held 8 bases outside the gene matches. Germline V gene lookup returns CDR1 MNHEY and CDR2 SMNVEV (reference sequence). There are 15 residues in the CDR3.

The chain joins TRBV4-3 to TRBJ2-3; the match to TRBD2 covers 7 bases. Germline V lookup: CDR1 LGHNA, CDR2 YSLEER. The CDR3 contains 16 residues. The J segment lost 2 bases and the V segment lost 0 bases, leaving 5 bases of the junction unmatched. CDR3 in DNA: TGCGCCAGCAGCCAAGAACAAGCGGGGACCACAGATACGCAGTATTTT. Amino acids: CASSQEQAGTTDTQYF.

The rearrangement links TRBV20-1 to TRBJ2-5; D unclear. The ends were cut back, 6 bases at V and 5 bases at J, with 10 bases in the middle. The CDR3 is made up of 11 amino acids. CDR1 is DFQATT, CDR2 SNEGSKA, per germline (reference sequence). Here the CDR3 DNA reads TGCAGTGCCCCGCCGAGGGAGACCCAGTACTTC. Protein sequence: CSAPPRETQYF.

The J gene is TRBJ2-3, the V gene TRBV9; 10 bases match TRBD2. The CDR3 contains 17 residues. Germline V gene lookup returns CDR1 SGDLS and CDR2 YYNGEE. V was clipped by 0 bases and J by 1 base; unmatched bases: 5. CDR3 coding DNA: TGTGCCAGCAGCGTAGGTACTAGCGGGGTCCGCACAGATACGCAGTATTTT. Encoded protein: CASSVGTSGVRTDTQYF. The variable domain in full, completed from reference TRBV9 and TRBJ2-3, reads DSGVTQTPKHLITATGQRVTLRCSPRSGDLSVYWYQQSLDQGLQFLIQYYNGEERAKGNILERFSAQQFPDLHSELNLSSLELGDSALYFCASSVGTSGVRTDTQYFGPGTRLTVL.

The chain employs TRBV19 and TRBJ2-7, with D maybe TRBD2 (6 bases). V lost 3 bases, J lost 2 bases, and 17 bases lay in between. The CDR3 is 16 residues long. CDR1 and CDR2 from the germline V gene are LNHDA and SQIVND (reference sequence). CDR3 residues: CASSMSPTRNPYEQYF. As DNA, the CDR3 is TGTGCCAGTAGTATGTCGCCGACTAGAAATCCCTACGAGCAGTACTTC.

V gene TRBV11-3 combines with J gene TRBJ2-1; 13 nucleotides agree with TRBD2. V shed 2 bases and J 4 bases; nucleotides not matched to a gene: 2. The CDR3 totals 16 residues. CDR1 and CDR2 (germline): SGHNT, YENEEA. The CDR3 region is CASSLTSGRAYNEQFF. In nucleotides, the CDR3 is TGTGCCAGCAGCTTAACTAGCGGGAGGGCTTACAATGAGCAGTTCTTC.

J is TRBJ1-2 and V is TRBV7-9; a possible D gene is TRBD1 (6 bases). The CDR3 is made up of 14 amino acids. Germline CDR1 SEHNR, CDR2 FQNEAQ (reference sequence). V was shortened by 3 bases and J by 4 bases, with 12 bases between the two germline ends. The CDR3 DNA follows: TGTGCCAGCAGCTTCCAGGGGCTGGGCTATGGCTACACCTTC. Amino acid sequence: CASSFQGLGYGYTF.

The V call is TRBV6-1, the J call TRBJ1-1; the D gene is possibly TRBD1 (5 bases). The CDR3 extends over 15 amino acids. V lost 1 base, J lost 6 bases, and 15 bases lay in between. Looked up from germline, CDR1 is MNHNS and CDR2 is SASEGT. The CDR3 reads CASSEGIPGMAEAFF. The CDR3 bases are TGTGCCAGCAGTGAAGGCATTCCAGGGATGGCTGAAGCTTTCTTT.

This clone has only one observation. J is TRBJ2-5 and V is TRBV18, with 8 bases aligning to TRBD2. Germline lookup yields CDR1 KGHSH and CDR2 LQKENI. There are 14 residues in the CDR3. V gave up 3 bases and J gave up 4 bases; unmatched junction bases: 4. CDR3 loop: CASSPTGGPETQYF. As DNA, the CDR3 is TGTGCCAGCTCACCGACGGGGGGGCCAGAGACCCAGTACTTC. The whole variable domain, remainder taken from reference TRBV18 and TRBJ2-5, is NAGVMQNPRHLVRRRGQEARLRCSPMKGHSHVYWYRQLPEEGLKFMVYLQKENIIDESGMPKERFSAEFPKEGPSILRIQQVVRGDSAAYFCASSPTGGPETQYFGPGTRLLVL.

The chain joins TRBV18 to TRBJ1-5, with 7 bases identical to TRBD1. V shed 3 bases and J 5 bases; nucleotides not matched to a gene: 7. Per germline, CDR1 KGHSH and CDR2 LQKENI. The CDR3 consists of 15 residues. As DNA, the CDR3 is TGTGCCAGCTCACCTTCCGGACAGGCAGATCAGCCCCAGCATTTT. Translating gives CASSPSGQADQPQHF.

The chain employs TRBV12-2 and TRBJ2-5; the table's D call TRBD2 went unverified against the DNA. TRBV12-2 is a pseudogene locus. This CDR3 spans 15 amino acids. CDR3 residues: CAEYGGAFHQETQYF. The CDR3 DNA is TGTGCGGAATACGGGGGGGCCTTCCACCAAGAGACCCAGTACTTC.